The sequence of this T cell receptor beta chain was determined in a study of blood T cell repertoires in COVID-19. The V gene's germline CDR1 is LNHDA and CDR2 SQIVND (reference sequence). The CDR3 extends over 20 amino acids. The ends lost 5 bases at V and 5 bases at J; junction bases unmatched: 25. Authors' data handling: The assay estimated nucleated cells by amplifying reference gene primers. Using immunoSEQ multiplex PCR, the repertoire was profiled, and TCRdb retains in-frame clones only, with some absent. The DNA gave D and trimming, while V, J and clone size come from that table. The table lists fewer than 55,000 clones, approximately 85% of them singletons.

Sequencing input: peripheral blood. The chain employs TRBV19 and TRBJ2-5, with 8 bases lining up with TRBD2. The receptor was derived from a woman aged 55-69 years with acute or convalescent COVID-19. CDR3 protein: CASSLGFERGTSPDGETQYF. DNA for the CDR3: TGTGCCAGTAGTTTGGGCTTTGAGCGGGGGACCTCCCCGGACGGGGAGACCCAGTACTTC.